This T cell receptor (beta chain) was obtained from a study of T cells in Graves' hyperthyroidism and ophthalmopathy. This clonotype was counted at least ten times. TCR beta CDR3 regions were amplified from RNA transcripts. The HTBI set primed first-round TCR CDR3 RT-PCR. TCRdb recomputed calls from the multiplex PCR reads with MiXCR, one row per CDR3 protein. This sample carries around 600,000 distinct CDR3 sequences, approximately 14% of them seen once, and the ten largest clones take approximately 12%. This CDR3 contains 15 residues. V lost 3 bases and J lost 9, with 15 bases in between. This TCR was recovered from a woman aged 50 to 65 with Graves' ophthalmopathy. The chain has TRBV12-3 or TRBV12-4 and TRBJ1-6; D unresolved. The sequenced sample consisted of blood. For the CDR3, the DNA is TGTGCCAGCAGTTTTGGTTCCCCTCTAGTTTCACCCCTCCACTTT. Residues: CASSFGSPLVSPLHF.